A single sample gave rise to the 20 T cell receptor beta chains below, sequenced in a study of shared T cell receptors in the human thymus (dated by TCRdb to about 2021). Libraries were prepared through the immunoSEQ multiplex PCR assay. In TCRdb, the immuneACCESS table is reduced to in-frame sequences with V and J assigned. These tables do not hold every clone; where another copy was compared, an unresolved V gene accounts for under half, and the others remain unexplained. The sample table shows around 730,000 clones, and approximately 83% are seen once. The ten largest clones represent around 0.0094% of the sample. This same sample was also part of a study on human thymus T cells.

Sequencing used thymocytes. The receptors come from a girl younger than two with a congenital heart defect. Donor details come from another sample of the same person, matched by shared clones.

A single count supports this clone. This chain links TRBV2 with TRBJ1-6; D is perhaps TRBD1 (6 bases). Germline CDR1 is SNHLY and CDR2 is FYNNEI. The germline V and J ends were trimmed by 0 bases and 13 bases, with 13 bases remaining between them. CDR3 length: 14 residues. DNA for the CDR3: TGTGCCAGCAGTGAAGCAATAGGGGGTGGGCCCCTCCACTTT. Translated: CASSEAIGGGPLHF. Filled out from reference TRBV2 and TRBJ1-6, the complete variable domain reads EPEVTQTPSHQVTQMGQEVILRCVPISNHLYFYWYRQILGQKVEFLVSFYNNEISEKSEIFDDQFSVERPDGSNFTLKIRSTKLEDSAMYFCASSEAIGGGPLHFGNGTRLTVT.

V gene TRBV7-2 combines with J gene TRBJ1-2; 7 nucleotides line up with TRBD1. Germline lookup yields CDR1 SGHTA and CDR2 FQGNSA. The CDR3 is made up of 16 amino acids. The V segment lost 5 bases and the J segment 1 base; nucleotides outside the gene matches: 10. CDR3 bases: TGTGCCAGCAGCAGACCGGGACAGCCTTTTAACTATGGCTACACCTTC. It codes for CASSRPGQPFNYGYTF. The full variable domain, rest sourced from reference TRBV7-2 and TRBJ1-2, is GAGVSQSPSNKVTEKGKDVELRCDPISGHTALYWYRQSLGQGLEFLIYFQGNSAPDKSGLPSDRFSAERTGGSVSTLTIQRTQQEDSAVYLCASSRPGQPFNYGYTFGSGTRLTVV.

The rearrangement uses TRBV6-6 and TRBJ2-2, with D perhaps TRBD2 (7 bases). The germline V gene encodes CDR1 MNHNY and CDR2 SVGAGI (reference sequence). V gave up 2 bases and J gave up 8 bases, with 15 bases separating them. CDR3 length: 15 amino acids. The chain's CDR3 is CASSYRGGTPGELFF. The CDR3 DNA follows: TGTGCCAGCAGTTACAGGGGGGGGACTCCGGGGGAGCTGTTTTTT.

This clone has a handful of counts. The chain uses TRBV5-1 and TRBJ1-1, with D tentatively TRBD1 (6 bases). V was shortened by 2 bases and J by 1 base, with 12 bases between the two germline ends. Per germline, CDR1 SGHRS and CDR2 YFSETQ. The CDR3 spans 15 residues. CDR3 sequence reads: CASSFTGTRNTEAFF. In nucleotides, the CDR3 is TGCGCCAGCAGCTTCACCGGGACACGGAACACTGAAGCTTTCTTT.

The V call is TRBV7-2, the J call TRBJ1-1; no definite D call. Trimming stripped 1 base from V and 2 bases from J, with 11 bases between. Germline V lookup: CDR1 SGHTA, CDR2 FQGNSA. The CDR3 runs 15 residues. CDR3 amino acids: CASSLVRLGNTEAFF. CDR3 coding DNA: TGTGCCAGCAGCTTAGTACGTCTAGGAAACACTGAAGCTTTCTTT.

The chain employs TRBV7-9 and TRBJ2-5; 7 nucleotides line up with TRBD2. The CDR3 totals 18 residues. Germline V gene data show CDR1 as SEHNR and CDR2 as FQNEAQ (reference sequence). V was pared by 3 bases and J by 2 bases, with 15 bases of the junction left unmatched. The CDR3 loop is CASSFKWSAGHPQETQYF. CDR3 bases: TGTGCCAGCAGCTTCAAATGGTCAGCGGGGCACCCTCAAGAGACCCAGTACTTC.

The J gene is TRBJ2-1, the V gene TRBV28; 7 bases are shared with TRBD1. This CDR3 is 14 amino acids long. Trimming at V came to 3 bases and at J to 7 bases, leaving 6 bases not matched to a gene. Germline CDR1 reads MDHEN; CDR2 reads SYDVKM. The CDR3 coding sequence is TGTGCCAGCAGTTTGGGGACAGCACCTAATGAGCAGTTCTTC. Translation: CASSLGTAPNEQFF. Full variable domain (outside the CDR3, taken from reference TRBV28 and TRBJ2-1): DVKVTQSSRYLVKRTGEKVFLECVQDMDHENMFWYRQDPGLGLRLIYFSYDVKMKEKGDIPEGYSVSREKKERFSLILESASTNQTSMYLCASSLGTAPNEQFFGPGTRLTVL.

A remark on this clone: Other DNA sequences in the sample encode the same CDR3. The J gene is TRBJ2-7, the V gene TRBV5-5; D unclear. This CDR3 region has 11 residues. Trimming removed 1 base at V and 5 bases at J, with 4 bases between. Germline V gene sequence: CDR1 SGHKS, CDR2 YYEKEE (reference sequence). CDR3 sequence reads: CASSLSDEQYF. The CDR3 DNA reads TGTGCCAGCAGCTTGTCCGACGAGCAGTACTTC.

This clone was counted only a few times. This sequence joins TRBV28 and TRBJ2-4, with D maybe TRBD1 (6 bases). Trimming stripped 10 bases from V and 6 bases from J, with 19 bases between. The CDR3 has 14 amino acids. Germline loops: CDR1 MDHEN, CDR2 SYDVKM. The CDR3 is CAIQNRVRGNIQYF. For the CDR3, the DNA is TGTGCCATCCAAAACAGGGTCCGTGGAAACATTCAGTACTTC. Drawing the rest from reference TRBV28 and TRBJ2-4, the complete variable domain is DVKVTQSSRYLVKRTGEKVFLECVQDMDHENMFWYRQDPGLGLRLIYFSYDVKMKEKGDIPEGYSVSREKKERFSLILESASTNQTSMYLCAIQNRVRGNIQYFGAGTRLSVL.

The V and J genes are TRBV27 and TRBJ2-7, with D possibly being TRBD2 (5 bases). Germline CDR1 is MNHEY and CDR2 is SMNVEV (reference sequence). V lost 1 base and J 3 bases, leaving 10 bases between the germline ends. The CDR3 contains 14 residues. The CDR3 is CASSLYSGYYEQYF. The CDR3 bases are TGTGCCAGCAGTTTATACAGCGGATACTACGAGCAGTACTTC.

The V call is TRBV28, the J call TRBJ2-7; tentative D call: TRBD1 (6 bases). Per the germline V gene, CDR1 is MDHEN and CDR2 is SYDVKM. V dropped 2 bases and J dropped 6 bases, with 17 bases sitting between them. The CDR3 runs 15 residues. CDR3 protein: CASSLTPTGRGEQYF. CDR3 coding DNA: TGTGCCAGCAGTTTAACCCCGACAGGTCGGGGCGAGCAGTACTTC. Filled out from reference TRBV28 and TRBJ2-7, the complete variable domain reads DVKVTQSSRYLVKRTGEKVFLECVQDMDHENMFWYRQDPGLGLRLIYFSYDVKMKEKGDIPEGYSVSREKKERFSLILESASTNQTSMYLCASSLTPTGRGEQYFGPGTRLTVT.

The chain is built from TRBV19 and TRBJ1-1, with 8 bases identical to TRBD1. From germline, CDR1 is LNHDA and CDR2 SQIVND (reference sequence). This CDR3 has 16 residues. Trimming at V came to 4 bases and at J to 3 bases, leaving 10 bases not matched to a gene. The CDR3 region is CASSTQLQGEDTEAFF. The CDR3 DNA reads TGTGCCAGTAGTACTCAACTACAGGGGGAAGACACTGAAGCTTTCTTT.

This chain uses TRBV10-3 with TRBJ1-2; TRBD1 is a possible D gene (5 bases). Germline V gene lookup returns CDR1 ENHRY and CDR2 SYGVKD. Trimming left V 0 bases short and J 3 bases short, with 11 bases between. CDR3 length: 15 amino acids. The CDR3 sequence: CAISESPGLDYGYTF. In nucleotides, the CDR3 is TGTGCCATCAGTGAGTCCCCAGGGCTAGACTATGGCTACACCTTC.

The chain joins TRBV5-6 to TRBJ1-1, with D perhaps TRBD1 (6 bases). Germline CDR1 reads SGHDT; CDR2 reads YYEEEE. This CDR3 contains 16 residues. The V and J ends lost 2 bases and 3 bases respectively, with 17 bases between them. CDR3 nucleotide sequence: TGTGCCAGCAGCTTCCGGGACACCTCCTTTGACACTGAAGCTTTCTTT. Protein product: CASSFRDTSFDTEAFF. Based on the CDR3 plus reference TRBV5-6 and TRBJ1-1, the full variable domain is DAGVTQSPTHLIKTRGQQVTLRCSPKSGHDTVSWYQQALGQGPQFIFQYYEEEERQRGNFPDRFSGHQFPNYSSELNVNALLLGDSALYLCASSFRDTSFDTEAFFGQGTRLTVV.

The gene calls are TRBV5-4 and TRBJ2-5; D perhaps matches TRBD1 (5 bases). Trimming stripped 1 base from V and 5 bases from J, with 15 bases between. Germline V CDR1 and CDR2: SGHNT, YYREEE (reference sequence). CDR3 size: 15 residues. The CDR3 DNA is TGTGCCAGCAGCTTGTTCGGCAGGGTAGGGGAGACCCAGTACTTC. Protein product: CASSLFGRVGETQYF.

This clone was detected a few times. V usage is TRBV5-1 and J usage is TRBJ1-3; tentative D call: TRBD1 (5 bases). Germline CDR1 reads SGHRS; CDR2 reads YFSETQ. CDR3 length equals 16 residues. V shed 0 bases and J shed 0 bases, with 10 bases lying between them. The CDR3 coding sequence is TGCGCCAGCAGCTTGGGACAGCCTGACTCTGGAAACACCATATATTTT. Translating it yields CASSLGQPDSGNTIYF.

The genes are TRBV6-1 and TRBJ2-4, with TRBD1 matching over 8 bases. The CDR3 covers 15 residues. The V and J ends lost 6 bases and 8 bases, in that order; junction bases with no gene match: 12. The V gene's germline CDR1 is MNHNS and CDR2 SASEGT. The CDR3 region has the DNA TGTGCCAGCAGCATCAAGGGACAGGTCTGGGACATTCAGTACTTC. As protein: CASSIKGQVWDIQYF.

This clone has just a few counts. The genes are TRBV27 and TRBJ2-2; a weak D match, TRBD1 (5 bases). The CDR3 contains 15 residues. The germline V and J ends were trimmed by 5 bases and 2 bases, with 12 bases remaining between them. From germline, CDR1 is MNHEY and CDR2 SMNVEV (reference sequence). CDR3 nucleotides: TGTGCCAGCAGTATCCCAGACAGCAACACCGGGGAGCTGTTTTTT. This encodes CASSIPDSNTGELFF.

V and J are TRBV6-4 and TRBJ1-2; D is ambiguous. CDR3 length: 16 residues. Trimming took 6 bases from V and 6 from J, leaving 23 bases between them. Germline CDR1 is MRHNA and CDR2 is SNTAGT. The CDR3 nucleotides are TGTGCCAGCAGAATAAAAACTATAGAGGAGACTAATGGCTACACCTTC. The encoded protein is CASRIKTIEETNGYTF.

The chain joins TRBV9 to TRBJ2-3; TRBD2 might be the D (5 bases). The CDR3 covers 16 residues. Germline CDR1 SGDLS, CDR2 YYNGEE. V was trimmed by 3 bases and J by 1 base, leaving 15 bases between them. CDR3 DNA: TGTGCCAGCAGCGGATTCACCCTCGGGGGCACAGATACGCAGTATTTT. Translating it yields CASSGFTLGGTDTQYF.